This is a list of T cell receptor beta chains from one sample in a study of blood T cell repertoires in COVID-19. TCRdb's copy holds only in-frame clones and misses some; the assay was immunoSEQ multiplex PCR. Of under 55,000 clones listed, roughly 85% were seen once; the top ten hold under 30%. The sample comprised peripheral blood. These receptors were obtained from a man between 65 and 85 years old with acute or convalescent COVID-19. The CDR3 runs from the conserved cysteine through the conserved F or W. Fields, in order: CDR3 protein, CDR3 DNA, clone size, D gene, V gene, J gene. A D gene is named only where the DNA matches it firmly. Clone size is shown for a subset of rows, as once, few, many or a class of expanded clone.

CASSDRVAETQYF	TGTGCCAGCAGCGACCGGGTTGCAGAGACCCAGTACTTC	.	.	TRBV9	TRBJ2-5
CASSQGLAGYGTDTQYF	TGTGCCAGCAGCCAAGGACTAGCGGGATATGGCACAGATACGCAGTATTTT	.	TRBD2	TRBV14	TRBJ2-3
CASSHDTGAQYF	TGTGCCAGCAGCCACGACACGGGGGCCCAGTACTTC	.	.	TRBV9	TRBJ2-5
CASSYSIAGGHDEQFF	TGTGCCAGCAGTTACTCGATAGCGGGGGGGCATGATGAGCAGTTCTTC	.	TRBD2	TRBV6-5	TRBJ2-1
CAWSLKSGQGTYEQYF	TGTGCCTGGAGTCTAAAGAGCGGACAGGGAACCTACGAGCAGTACTTC	.	TRBD1	TRBV30	TRBJ2-7
CASSFAGTGGEQYF	TGTGCCAGCAGCTTTGCCGGGACAGGTGGCGAGCAGTACTTC	few	TRBD1	TRBV7-9	TRBJ2-7
CSASSSGEKLFF	TGCAGTGCTAGTTCTTCGGGAGAAAAACTGTTTTTT	once	.	TRBV20-1	TRBJ1-4
CSVVEQVDFGYTF	TGCAGCGTTGTCGAACAGGTGGATTTTGGCTACACCTTC	.	.	TRBV29-1	TRBJ1-2
CASRAGQATANEKLFF	TGTGCCAGCAGGGCGGGACAGGCAACAGCTAATGAAAAACTGTTTTTT	.	TRBD1	TRBV27	TRBJ1-4
CASSLGSGGLGTDTQYF	TGTGCCAGCAGTTTGGGAAGCGGGGGGCTCGGCACAGATACGCAGTATTTT	few	TRBD2	TRBV28	TRBJ2-3
CAARGTGDEQYF	TGTGCCGCCAGGGGGACAGGGGACGAGCAGTACTTC	few	TRBD1	TRBV10-3	TRBJ2-7
CASSDEGAWQPQHF	TGTGCCAGCAGTGACGAGGGGGCATGGCAGCCCCAGCATTTT	once	TRBD1	TRBV25-1	TRBJ1-5
CASSQELGVYEQYF	TGCGCCAGCAGCCAAGAACTGGGCGTCTACGAGCAGTACTTC	.	.	TRBV4-1	TRBJ2-7
CASSPSGHGLGYTF	TGTGCCAGTAGTCCCTCGGGACACGGTCTTGGCTACACCTTC	.	.	TRBV19	TRBJ1-2
CASSPWPGITDTQYF	TGTGCCAGCAGCCCGTGGCCAGGTATCACAGATACGCAGTATTTT	once	.	TRBV6-5	TRBJ2-3
CSVGSGADYGYTF	TGCAGCGTTGGTTCAGGGGCTGACTATGGCTACACCTTC	.	.	TRBV29-1	TRBJ1-2
CASSLGGLRETQYF	TGTGCCAGCAGCTTAGGAGGGTTAAGAGAGACCCAGTACTTC	.	.	TRBV7-9	TRBJ2-5
CASSGTSWFGNEQFF	TGCGCCAGCAGCGGAACTAGCTGGTTTGGCAATGAGCAGTTCTTC	many	.	TRBV5-1	TRBJ2-1
CASSRDFRGPITGELFF	TGTGCCAGCAGCCGGGATTTCAGGGGACCGATCACCGGGGAGCTGTTTTTT	few	.	TRBV7-8	TRBJ2-2
CASSSMGSGEEYF	TGTGCCAGCAGCTCCATGGGTAGCGGGGAAGAGTACTTC	few	TRBD2	TRBV6-2/TRBV6-3	TRBJ2-7
CASSLRGGEAFF	TGTGCCAGCAGTCTCCGGGGGGGAGAAGCTTTCTTT	.	.	TRBV12-3/TRBV12-4	TRBJ1-1
CASSYRTGMNSPLHF	TGTGCCAGCAGTTACAGGACAGGGATGAATTCACCCCTCCACTTT	.	TRBD1	TRBV6-5	TRBJ1-6
CASSEAGRESGEQFF	TGTGCCAGCAGTGAAGCGGGGCGGGAGTCTGGTGAGCAGTTCTTC	.	TRBD2	TRBV2	TRBJ2-1
CASSSSTGGLNYGYTF	TGTGCCAGCAGCTCATCGACAGGGGGTCTGAACTATGGCTACACCTTC	.	TRBD1	TRBV7-9	TRBJ1-2
CASSYAPGVGTGELFF	TGTGCCAGCAGCTATGCCCCCGGGGTTGGAACCGGGGAGCTGTTTTTT	.	.	TRBV7-2	TRBJ2-2
CASRRAGQGDTEAFF	TGTGCCAGCAGGCGCGCAGGGCAGGGGGACACTGAAGCTTTCTTT	once	TRBD1	TRBV27	TRBJ1-1
CASSPQHSGANVLTF	TGTGCCAGCAGCCCGCAACACTCTGGGGCCAACGTCCTGACTTTC	.	.	TRBV3-1/TRBV3-2	TRBJ2-6
CASSFNQLSGSGNTIYF	TGTGCCAGCAGTTTCAATCAACTGTCGGGATCTGGAAACACCATATATTTT	.	.	TRBV28	TRBJ1-3
CAWSVGATYEQYF	TGTGCCTGGAGTGTAGGGGCCACCTACGAGCAGTACTTC	.	.	TRBV30	TRBJ2-7
CASSLVQGGSTEAFF	TGTGCCAGCAGCTTAGTTCAGGGAGGGAGCACTGAAGCTTTCTTT	many	.	TRBV7-9	TRBJ1-1
CSVELGQGVSYEQYF	TGCAGCGTTGAACTGGGACAGGGGGTGTCCTACGAGCAGTACTTC	.	TRBD1	TRBV29-1	TRBJ2-7
CASSRDISNQPQHF	TGTGCCAGCAGCCGGGACATCAGCAATCAGCCCCAGCATTTT	.	.	TRBV7-9	TRBJ1-5
CASSSTSAVPSEQYF	TGTGCCAGCAGCTCTACTAGCGCGGTCCCAAGCGAGCAGTACTTC	.	TRBD2	TRBV7-6	TRBJ2-7
CAWSPLRQANEQFF	TGTGCCTGGAGTCCATTGCGACAGGCGAATGAGCAGTTCTTC	.	.	TRBV30	TRBJ2-1
CASSPREVYNEQFF	TGCGCCAGCAGCCCCCGGGAAGTCTACAATGAGCAGTTCTTC	.	.	TRBV5-1	TRBJ2-1
CASSPRAGQPQHF	TGTGCCAGCAGTCCCCGCGCAGGTCAGCCCCAGCATTTT	.	.	TRBV6-5	TRBJ1-5
CASRARDSTSREQYF	TGTGCCAGCAGGGCACGGGACAGCACGTCCCGCGAGCAGTACTTC	.	TRBD1	TRBV2	TRBJ2-7